This TCR beta chain was captured in a study of human T cells and chemical hapten exposure. Turning to the study itself: Small pooled library volume differences mainly caused per-sample TCR yield variation.

With respect to this clonotype: One junction end disagrees with the germline gene, perhaps due to a read error.

In the library, unique molecular identifiers were attached to individual cDNA molecules. In the authors' methods: Per sample, the median was 95,638 TCRs, with values from roughly 23,000 to 700,000. Via MiXCR, TCRdb re-called the RACE reads, giving one row per CDR3 protein. None of the V and J calls come from the authors' own analysis; TCRdb made them. The table shows roughly 80,000 distinct CDR3 sequences, with approximately 8.1% occurring only once. Time point described: healthy volunteer bleed at 6 weeks. Unfractionated whole blood yielded the extracted total RNA. CDR3 length: 13 amino acids. V and J are TRBV12-3 or TRBV12-4 and TRBJ1-2; possible D gene TRBD1, 5 bases. The receptor's source is a female donor in good health. Some clones in this sample may be carry-over from other donors' samples. Specimen: whole blood. The CDR3 nucleotides are TGTGCCAGCAGGGGGGTTGTTAACGATGGCTACACCTTC. Protein product: CASRGVVNDGYTF.